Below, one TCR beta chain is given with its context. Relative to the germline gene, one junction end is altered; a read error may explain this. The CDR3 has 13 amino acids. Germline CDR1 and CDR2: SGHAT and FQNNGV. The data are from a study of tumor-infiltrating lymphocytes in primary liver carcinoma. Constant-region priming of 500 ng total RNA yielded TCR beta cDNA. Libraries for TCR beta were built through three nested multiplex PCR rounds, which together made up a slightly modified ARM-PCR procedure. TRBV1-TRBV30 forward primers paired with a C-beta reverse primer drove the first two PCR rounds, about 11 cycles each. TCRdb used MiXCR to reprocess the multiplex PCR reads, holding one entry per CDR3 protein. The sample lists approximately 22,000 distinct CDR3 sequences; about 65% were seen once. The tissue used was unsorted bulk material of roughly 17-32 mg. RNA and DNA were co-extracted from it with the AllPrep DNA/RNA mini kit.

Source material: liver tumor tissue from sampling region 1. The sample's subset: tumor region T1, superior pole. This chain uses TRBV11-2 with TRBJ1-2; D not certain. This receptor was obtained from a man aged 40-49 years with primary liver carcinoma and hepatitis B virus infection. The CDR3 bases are TGTCCCATCAGCTTAGGAGCTAACTATTGCTACACCTTC. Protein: CPISLGANYCYTF.